This TCR beta chain was obtained from a study of PD-L1 blockade in urothelial cancer. Whole-study context: Bladder-origin urothelial cancer in males described about 90% of the 29 patients. Specimens of blood held a median count of 141,255 T cells. The analyses of blood took place 3 weeks (second dose) and 6 weeks after treatment start.

The time point is: pretreatment peripheral blood. The table lists this clone with a count of one. Germline V lookup: CDR1 SNHLY, CDR2 FYNNEI. The trim removed 6 bases at V and 6 bases at J, leaving 4 bases unmatched. This CDR3 comprises 14 residues. Synthetically made TCR analog templates were put into each PCR as spikes. Only in-frame clones appear in the TCRdb table, and some are missing; sequencing was by immunoSEQ multiplex PCR. The sample has around 79,000 clones, 85% seen once; the top ten hold approximately 7.1%. Here the sequenced sample was PBMCs, taken around atezolizumab (anti-PD-L1) treatment. This receptor was identified in a man aged 35 to 55 with urothelial cancer. The J gene is TRBJ2-1, the V gene TRBV2, with TRBD2 matching 11 bases. The CDR3 region is CASRGTSGRNEQFF. CDR3 nucleotides: TGTGCCAGCAGGGGGACTAGCGGCCGCAATGAGCAGTTCTTC.